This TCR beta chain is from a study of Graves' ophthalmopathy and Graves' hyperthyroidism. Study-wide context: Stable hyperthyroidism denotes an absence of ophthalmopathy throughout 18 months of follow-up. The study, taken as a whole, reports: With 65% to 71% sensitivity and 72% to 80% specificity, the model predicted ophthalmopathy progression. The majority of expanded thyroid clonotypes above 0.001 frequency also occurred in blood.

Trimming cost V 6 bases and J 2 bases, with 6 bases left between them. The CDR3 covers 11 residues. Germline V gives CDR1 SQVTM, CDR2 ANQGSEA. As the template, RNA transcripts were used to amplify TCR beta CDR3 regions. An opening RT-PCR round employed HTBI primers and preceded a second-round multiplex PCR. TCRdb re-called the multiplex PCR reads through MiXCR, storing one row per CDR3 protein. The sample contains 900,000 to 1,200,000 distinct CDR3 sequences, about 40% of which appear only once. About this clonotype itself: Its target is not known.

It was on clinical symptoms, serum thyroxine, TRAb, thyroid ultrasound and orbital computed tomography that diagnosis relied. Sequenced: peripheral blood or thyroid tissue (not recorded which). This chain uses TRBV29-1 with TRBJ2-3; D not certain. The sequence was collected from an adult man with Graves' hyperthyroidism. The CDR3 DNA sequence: TGCAGCGTGGAGAACACAGATACGCAGTATTTT. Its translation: CSVENTDTQYF.